The 4 T cell receptor beta chains presented below share a single source sample, sequenced in a study of cytomegalovirus exposure and HLA in healthy donors. The study ran its PCR with 60 Vbeta and 13 Jbeta primers. The protocol was immunoSEQ multiplex PCR, while the TCRdb copy is restricted to in-frame clones and leaves out a portion. Altogether roughly 180,000 clones are present, 82% being singletons, with the ten largest covering about 1.5%. The source material was PBMCs. Receptors originate from a male donor in good health and CMV-seronegative.

The chain employs TRBV12-5 and TRBJ1-1; D not certain. Trimming took off 2 bases at V and 4 bases at J, with 11 bases between the two ends. The CDR3 has 14 residues. Germline-derived CDR1 and CDR2 are LGHNT and FRNRAP. CDR3 nucleotides: TGTGCTAGTGGTTTGTCTGTCTGGGCCACTGAAGCTTTCTTT. This sequence encodes CASGLSVWATEAFF.

V is TRBV9 and J is TRBJ1-2; a weak D match, TRBD1 (5 bases). CDR1 is SGDLS and CDR2 is YYNGEE in the germline V gene. The CDR3 has 15 amino acids. The germline V and J ends were trimmed by 0 bases and 3 bases, with 12 bases remaining between them. The CDR3 DNA reads TGTGCCAGCAGCGTAGGCCCGGGGGGGGACTATGGCTACACCTTC. Encoded protein: CASSVGPGGDYGYTF.

CDR3 in DNA: TGTGCTAGTGGCACCGGACTAGCGGGTTACAATGAGCAGTTCTTC. Its translation is CASGTGLAGYNEQFF. The chain carries TRBV12-5 and TRBJ2-1, with 11 bases that match TRBD2. CDR1 and CDR2 from the germline V gene are LGHNT and FRNRAP. V was pared by 6 bases and J by 4 bases, with 5 bases of the junction left unmatched. The CDR3 loop spans 15 amino acids.

The chain couples TRBV29-1 to TRBJ2-1, with D possibly TRBD1 on 6 matching bases. Germline V gives CDR1 SQVTM, CDR2 ANQGSEA. The CDR3 covers 13 residues. The CDR3 bases are TGCAGTTCTCTTGGGGGCGGTTACAATGAGCAGTTCTTC. Translation: CSSLGGGYNEQFF.